Listed here are 23 T cell receptor beta chains from one sample, sequenced in a study of blood T cell repertoires in COVID-19. Generated by immunoSEQ multiplex PCR, the TCRdb table keeps only in-frame clones and is missing some. The sample includes 40,000 or so clones, around 90% seen only once; the top ten take less than 3%. Sequencing was performed on peripheral blood. The origin of the receptors is a man aged 50 or older with active COVID-19.

The chain employs TRBV6-6 and TRBJ2-4, with TRBD1 matching 10 bases. The CDR3 spans 19 residues. V trimming: 5 bases; J trimming: 0 bases; junction bases outside the gene matches: 13. The germline CDR1 and CDR2 sequences are MNHNY and SVGAGI (reference sequence). The CDR3 DNA sequence: TGTGCCAGCAGTCGACGTGGGACAGGGGAATGGGAAGCCAAAAACATTCAGTACTTC. It encodes CASSRRGTGEWEAKNIQYF.

The chain is built from TRBV3-1 (or the pseudogene TRBV3-2) and TRBJ2-3; the match to TRBD2 covers 7 bases. With V trimmed by 1 base and J by 2 bases, 3 bases remained unmatched. The CDR3 runs 15 residues. Germline assignment: CDR1 LGHDT and CDR2 YNNKEL (reference sequence). The CDR3 DNA sequence: TGTGCCAGCAGCCAAGCGGGGGGACTCACAGATACGCAGTATTTT. As protein: CASSQAGGLTDTQYF.

The rearrangement links TRBV10-1 to TRBJ2-7; 9 bases are shared with TRBD1. The V gene end was trimmed by 3 bases and the J gene end by 6 bases; junction bases not matched to a gene: 3. The germline V gene encodes CDR1 WNHNN and CDR2 SYGVQD (reference sequence). The CDR3 sequence is 13 residues long. The CDR3 DNA is TGCGCCAGCAGTGAAAACAGGGGGCTCGAGCAGTACTTC. This encodes CASSENRGLEQYF.

The chain joins TRBV5-5 to TRBJ2-1, with TRBD2 matching over 9 bases. The V and J ends lost 4 bases and 0 bases, in that order; junction bases with no gene match: 2. Germline CDR1 SGHKS, CDR2 YYEKEE (reference sequence). The CDR3 sequence is 15 residues long. This chain's CDR3 is CASSGSGSSYNEQFF. The CDR3 DNA sequence: TGTGCCAGCAGCGGTAGCGGGAGCTCCTACAATGAGCAGTTCTTC.

The chain's CDR3 is CASRETGNTIYF. The CDR3 DNA follows: TGTGCCAGCAGGGAGACGGGAAACACCATATATTTT. V is TRBV6-5 and J is TRBJ1-3; D not resolved. Trimming pared 6 bases from V and 4 bases from J, leaving 7 bases between. There are 12 residues in the CDR3. Germline V CDR1 and CDR2: MNHEY, SVGAGI.

This clone is termed medium-sized. The V call is TRBV9, the J call TRBJ1-2, with D perhaps TRBD1 (6 bases). Germline V gives CDR1 SGDLS, CDR2 YYNGEE. Trimming removed 4 bases at V and 8 bases at J, with 12 bases between. CDR3 length: 12 amino acids. In DNA form, the CDR3 reads TGTGCCAGCAGCTCTGAGAGGGGGGGCTACACCTTC. Amino acids: CASSSERGGYTF.

This CDR3 reads CATSSAGLAGSNEQFF. DNA of the CDR3: TGTGCCACCAGCAGCGCGGGACTAGCGGGGTCCAATGAGCAGTTCTTC. V usage is TRBV15 and J usage is TRBJ2-1, with 13 bases aligning to TRBD2. V lost 3 bases to trimming and J lost 6 bases; unmatched junction nucleotides: 5. The CDR3 runs to 16 residues. CDR1 is LNHNV, CDR2 YYDKDF, per germline (reference sequence). The complete variable domain, with remaining parts taken from reference TRBV15 and TRBJ2-1, reads DAMVIQNPRYQVTQFGKPVTLSCSQTLNHNVMYWYQQKSSQAPKLLFHYYDKDFNNEADTPDNFQSRRPNTSFCFLDIRSPGLGDTAMYLCATSSAGLAGSNEQFFGPGTRLTVL.

The gene calls are TRBV30 and TRBJ1-3; TRBD1 agrees at 7 bases. The junction had 7 bases not matched to a gene; V was cut back by 0 bases and J by 8 bases. CDR1 GTSNPN and CDR2 SVGIG come from the germline V gene (reference sequence). This CDR3 is 14 amino acids long. For the CDR3, the DNA is TGTGCCTGGAGTGTCAGGACAGGTCGAGACACCATATATTTT. Amino acids: CAWSVRTGRDTIYF. Full variable domain (remainder filled in from reference TRBV30 and TRBJ1-3): SQTIHQWPATLVQPVGSPLSLECTVEGTSNPNLYWYRQAAGRGLQLLFYSVGIGQISSEVPQNLSASRPQDRQFILSSKKLLLSDSGFYLCAWSVRTGRDTIYFGEGSWLTVV.

This clone was picked up a small number of times. This chain links TRBV10-2 with TRBJ1-6, with a weak D call TRBD1 (5 bases). The ends were cut back, 0 bases at V and 10 bases at J, with 13 bases in the middle. The CDR3 length is 15 residues. The germline V gene encodes CDR1 WSHSY and CDR2 SAAADI. The CDR3 region is CASSESSRAPSPLHF. The CDR3 DNA sequence: TGCGCCAGCAGTGAGTCGTCCAGGGCGCCCTCACCCCTCCACTTT.

The chain carries TRBV19 and TRBJ1-2, with 7 positions matching TRBD1. This CDR3 is 17 amino acids long. Per the germline V gene, CDR1 is LNHDA and CDR2 is SQIVND (reference sequence). After removal of 4 bases from V and 4 bases from J, the junction contained 15 bases not matched to a gene. For the CDR3, the DNA is TGTGCCAGTAGTAGATCACAGGGGAGAACTTTTCTCTATGGCTACACCTTC. The encoded protein is CASSRSQGRTFLYGYTF.

This rearrangement joins TRBV27 to TRBJ1-6; 9 bases map to TRBD1. Per germline, CDR1 MNHEY and CDR2 SMNVEV (reference sequence). V was pared by 5 bases and J by 8 bases, with 1 base of the junction left unmatched. This CDR3 comprises 13 residues. The CDR3, as DNA: TGTGCCAGCAGTAGGGACAGGGATTCACCCCTCCACTTT. Its protein is CASSRDRDSPLHF.

This chain connects TRBV2 to TRBJ1-1, with a weak D call TRBD1 (6 bases). The CDR3 contains 13 residues. CDR1 and CDR2 from the germline V gene are SNHLY and FYNNEI. V lost 6 bases and J lost 4, with 12 bases in between. The CDR3 DNA is TGTGCCAGCAGACCCGCAGGGGCCACTGAAGCTTTCTTT. Translation gives CASRPAGATEAFF.

The V and J genes are TRBV15 and TRBJ2-5; a weak D match, TRBD2 (5 bases). Germline CDR1 reads LNHNV; CDR2 reads YYDKDF (reference sequence). Trimming took 3 bases from V and 5 from J, leaving 16 bases between them. The CDR3 extends over 15 amino acids. This chain's CDR3 is CATSRTRGGTETQYF. The DNA of the CDR3 is TGTGCCACCAGCAGGACACGGGGTGGTACGGAGACCCAGTACTTC.

V usage is TRBV5-6 and J usage is TRBJ1-2; D uncertain. The germline CDR1 and CDR2 sequences are SGHDT and YYEEEE. This CDR3 has 14 residues. V gave up 5 bases and J gave up 3 bases, with 14 bases separating them. The CDR3 bases are TGTGCCAGCAGACCAACGGGTCCTGACTATGGCTACACCTTC. The encoded protein is CASRPTGPDYGYTF.

The genes are TRBV6-5 and TRBJ2-3; TRBD2 is a possible D gene (6 bases). CDR1 and CDR2 (germline): MNHEY, SVGAGI. V lost 10 bases to trimming and J lost 4 bases, with 21 bases between them. The CDR3 loop spans 15 amino acids. The DNA of the CDR3 is TGTGCCACCTACCCCGGGGGTAGTGGCGCAGATACGCAGTATTTT. The encoded protein is CATYPGGSGADTQYF.

The V and J genes are TRBV10-3 and TRBJ2-3; TRBD2 matches at 11 bases. The junction had 10 bases not matched to a gene; V was cut back by 6 bases and J by 2 bases. This CDR3 is built from 17 residues. Germline loops: CDR1 ENHRY, CDR2 SYGVKD. DNA for the CDR3: TGTGCCATCAGGGGGGTGGCTAGCGGGGGGTACACAGATACGCAGTATTTT. Protein: CAIRGVASGGYTDTQYF.

The CDR3 spells CASSLDRGYNEQFF. The CDR3, as DNA: TGCGCCAGCAGCCTGGACAGGGGCTACAATGAGCAGTTCTTC. The chain couples TRBV5-1 to TRBJ2-1; TRBD1 matches at 9 bases. J gave up 3 bases and V 4 bases, and 2 bases lay outside the gene matches. Germline V gene lookup returns CDR1 SGHRS and CDR2 YFSETQ. CDR3 length: 14 residues.

This sequence joins TRBV7-2 and TRBJ1-1; 10 bases are a match to TRBD1. This CDR3 comprises 15 residues. J gave up 5 bases and V 1 base, and 4 bases lay outside the gene matches. Germline lookup yields CDR1 SGHTA and CDR2 FQGNSA. The CDR3 is CASSLDDRGRTEAFF. The DNA of the CDR3 is TGTGCCAGCAGCTTAGACGACAGGGGGCGTACTGAAGCTTTCTTT.

The V gene is TRBV3-1 (or the pseudogene TRBV3-2), the J gene TRBJ2-1; TRBD1 agrees at 8 bases. The CDR3 is 14 amino acids. CDR1 is LGHDT and CDR2 is YNNKEL in the germline V gene (reference sequence). The V and J ends lost 1 base and 5 bases, in that order; junction bases with no gene match: 1. The CDR3 nucleotides read TGTGCCAGCAGCCAAGGACAGGGGAACAATGAGCAGTTCTTC. It specifies CASSQGQGNNEQFF.

The chain employs TRBV6-5 and TRBJ1-6; D possibly corresponds to TRBD1 (6 bases). Trimming shortened V by 0 bases and J by 7 bases, and 13 bases separated the two germline ends. Germline V gives CDR1 MNHEY, CDR2 SVGAGI. The CDR3 totals 16 residues. CDR3 DNA: TGTGCCAGCAGTTACTCGTCCGGACAGAAAAATTCACCCCTCCACTTT. This sequence encodes CASSYSSGQKNSPLHF.

This clone occurred once. J is TRBJ2-5 and V is TRBV7-9; 7 bases match TRBD1. Trimming cost V 5 bases and J 2 bases; bases outside gene matches: 11. The CDR3 is 16 amino acids. The germline V gene encodes CDR1 SEHNR and CDR2 FQNEAQ (reference sequence). CDR3 amino acids: CASSPGTAHLQETQYF. In DNA form, the CDR3 reads TGTGCCAGCAGCCCAGGGACAGCCCACCTACAAGAGACCCAGTACTTC. Drawing the rest from reference TRBV7-9 and TRBJ2-5, the complete variable domain is DTGVSQNPRHKITKRGQNVTFRCDPISEHNRLYWYRQTLGQGPEFLTYFQNEAQLEKSRLLSDRFSAERPKGSFSTLEIQRTEQGDSAMYLCASSPGTAHLQETQYFGPGTRLLVL.

This clone occurred once. V gene TRBV4-3 combines with J gene TRBJ1-6, with D maybe TRBD1 (6 bases). Deletions cut 2 bases from V and 7 bases from J, with 15 bases between. The CDR3 runs to 16 residues. Germline CDR1 LGHNA, CDR2 YSLEER. Here the CDR3 DNA reads TGCGCCAGCAGCCAATGGGGGGGCGCGCGGAATTCACCCCTCCACTTT. Translated: CASSQWGGARNSPLHF.

CDR3 region: CASSLVVWGGDGYTF. CDR3 DNA sequence: TGTGCCAGCAGCTTAGTAGTCTGGGGCGGGGATGGCTACACCTTC. The chain carries TRBV7-8 and TRBJ1-2; maybe TRBD1 (5 bases). CDR1 is SGHVS and CDR2 is FQNEAQ in the germline V gene. Trimming stripped 1 base from V and 6 bases from J, with 15 bases between. The CDR3 contains 15 residues.